The clone carrying this TCR beta chain has at least ten counts. TCRbeta library preparation incorporated unique molecular identifiers. TCRdb recomputed calls from the PCR reads with MiXCR, one row per CDR3 protein. This table holds about 360,000 distinct CDR3 sequences, less than 15% found once. This sample was included in a study of T-cell reconstitution after alpha-beta-depleted transplantation in children. V was trimmed by 4 bases and J by 4 bases, leaving 12 bases between them. This CDR3 comprises 14 residues. Germline assignment: CDR1 LGHDT and CDR2 YNNKEL (reference sequence). Sample: PBMCs, taken from the stem cell graft. This receptor was obtained from a human donor who donated a stem cell graft to a child with Fanconi anemia. The chain is built from TRBV3-1 and TRBJ2-3; no reliable D call. As DNA, the CDR3 is TGTGCCAGCAGCCTCTACGCGCCCTCAGATACGCAGTATTTT. Its translation is CASSLYAPSDTQYF.